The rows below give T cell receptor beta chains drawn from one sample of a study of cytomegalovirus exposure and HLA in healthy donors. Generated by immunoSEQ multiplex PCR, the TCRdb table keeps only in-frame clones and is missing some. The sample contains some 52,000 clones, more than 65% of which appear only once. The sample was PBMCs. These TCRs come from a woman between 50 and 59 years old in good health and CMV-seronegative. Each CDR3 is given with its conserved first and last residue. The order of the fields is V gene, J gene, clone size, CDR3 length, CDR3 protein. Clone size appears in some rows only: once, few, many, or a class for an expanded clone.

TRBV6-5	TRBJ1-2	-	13	CASNPGQGYGYTF
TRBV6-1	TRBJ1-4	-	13	CASRPGTDEKLFF
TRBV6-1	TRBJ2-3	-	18	CASSENYYAGVVTDTQYF
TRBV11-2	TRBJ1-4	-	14	CASSPQQGVEKLFF
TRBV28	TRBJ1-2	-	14	CASIPGGAQYGYTF
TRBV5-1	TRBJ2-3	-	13	CASSLGESDTQYF
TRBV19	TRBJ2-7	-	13	CASSRDSTYEQYF
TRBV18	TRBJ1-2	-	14	CASSPENGGGRYTF
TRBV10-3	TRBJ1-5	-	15	CAIGSQVGSNQPQHF
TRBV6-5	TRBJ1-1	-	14	CASRQLLQVTEAFF
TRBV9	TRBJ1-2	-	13	CASSPNRVNGYTF
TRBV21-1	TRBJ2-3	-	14	CASSKLLPTDTQYF
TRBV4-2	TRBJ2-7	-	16	CASSLYSGGSIYEQYF
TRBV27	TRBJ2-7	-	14	CASSPTYAFYEQYF
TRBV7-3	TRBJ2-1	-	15	CASSQTSGSYNEQFF
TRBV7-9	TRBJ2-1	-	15	CASSFPTSAYNEQFF
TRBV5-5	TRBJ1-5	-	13	CASSLAGDQPQHF
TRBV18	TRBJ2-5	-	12	CASSRSQETQYF
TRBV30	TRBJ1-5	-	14	CAWSLTGLDQPQHF
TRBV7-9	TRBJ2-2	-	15	CASSPSLTNTGELFF
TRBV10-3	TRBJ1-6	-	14	CAISDGTGYSPLHF
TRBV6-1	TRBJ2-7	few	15	CASSGLAVFSYEQYF
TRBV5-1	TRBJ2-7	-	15	CASSSEGTGVVEQYF
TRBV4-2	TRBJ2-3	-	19	CASSHLPPLAGGSTDTQYF
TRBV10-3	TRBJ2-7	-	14	CAISADGSGYEQYF
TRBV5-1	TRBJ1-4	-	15	CASSLGGQGSEKLFF
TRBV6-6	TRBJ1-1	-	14	CASSYRDTYTEAFF
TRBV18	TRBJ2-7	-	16	CASSRQAGPSSYEQYF
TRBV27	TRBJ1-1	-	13	CASSFSERGEAFF
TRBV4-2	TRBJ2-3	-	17	CASSHSVGTSDTDTQYF
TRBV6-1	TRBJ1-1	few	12	CASTEGRTEAFF
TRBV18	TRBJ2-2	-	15	CASSQGGLADGELFF
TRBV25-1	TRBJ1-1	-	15	CASSGTTGRRTEAFF
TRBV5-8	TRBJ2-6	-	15	CASSLLFSGANVLTF
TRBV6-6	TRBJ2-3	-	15	CASSAGTLSSNTQYF
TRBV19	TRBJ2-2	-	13	CASMGQNTGELFF
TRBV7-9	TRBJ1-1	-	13	CASSLDWSTEAFF
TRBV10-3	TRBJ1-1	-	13	CAASGGMNTEAFF
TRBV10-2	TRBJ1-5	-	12	CASREPYQPQHF
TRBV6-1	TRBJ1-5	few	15	CASSNLSGGYQPQHF
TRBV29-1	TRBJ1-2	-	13	CSVERQRNYGYTF
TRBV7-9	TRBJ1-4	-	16	CASSLWGQDFNEKLFF
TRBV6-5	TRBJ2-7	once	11	CASRQGSEQYF
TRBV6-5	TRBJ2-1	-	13	CASSYRGDFEQFF
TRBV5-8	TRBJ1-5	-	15	CASSLVGGAPGPQHF
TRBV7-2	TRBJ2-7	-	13	CASSSVQGYEQYF
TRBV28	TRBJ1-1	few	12	CASSSITGLAFF
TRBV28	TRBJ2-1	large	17	CASSFIRLPGTGSEQFF
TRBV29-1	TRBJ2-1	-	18	CSVSGTSGGSRSYNEQFF
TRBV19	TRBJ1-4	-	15	CASSKVRQGVEKLFF
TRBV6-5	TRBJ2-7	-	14	CASSYSAGGYEQYF
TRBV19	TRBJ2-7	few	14	CASKEGNYRGEQYF
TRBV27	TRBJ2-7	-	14	CASSLLGPAYEQYF
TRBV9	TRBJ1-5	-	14	CASSVGQQNQPQHF
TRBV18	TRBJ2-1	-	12	CASSREGNEQFF
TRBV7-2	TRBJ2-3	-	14	CASSFQREPDTQYF
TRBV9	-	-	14	CASSPGHGNQPQYF